This record concerns one T cell receptor (beta chain) sequence. Sorted-subset replicate PCRs used 200 ng DNA, tens of thousands of T cell genomes. Per the original data handling: Because ImmunoSEQ provided only junction sequences with no quality scores, the filtering differed. Using immunoSEQ multiplex PCR, the repertoire was profiled, and TCRdb retains in-frame clones only, with some absent. D and trimming come from the DNA, and the V and J calls and clone size come from that table. Found here are about 870,000 clones, 92% of them singletons; the top ten hold about 25%. The data were obtained in a study of shared clonotypes between healthy human individuals. Naive CD8 isolation took CD45RO-negative cells positively selected for CCR7 and excluded terminally differentiated effector memory CD45RA+ cells. The CDR3 spans 16 residues. The V end was cut by 7 bases, the J end by 3 bases, with 21 bases between. CDR1 and CDR2 from the germline V gene are SGHAT and FQNNGV.

This chain connects TRBV11-2 to TRBJ1-1; the D is unclear. The sample taken for sequencing was naive CD8+ T cells sorted from blood. The clonotype originates from a man aged 25 to 40 in good health. For the CDR3, the DNA is TGTGCCAGCACCAACCGAGGGAGGCGGGTGGACACTGAAGCTTTCTTT. Its translation is CASTNRGRRVDTEAFF.